This TCR beta chain was captured by sequencing in a study of T cells in Graves' hyperthyroidism and ophthalmopathy. Study observations and caveats: A model built on 13 V-J features separated ophthalmopathy from stable hyperthyroidism. Most thyroid clonotypes expanded above 0.001 were also detected in blood.

TCR beta CDR3 regions were amplified from RNA. During a first-round RT-PCR of the TCR CDR3, the HTBI primer set was used. TCRdb analysed the multiplex PCR reads with MiXCR anew, one entry per CDR3 protein. The sample has more than 500,000 distinct CDR3 sequences, approximately 16% seen once. Disease duration was under 3 months in the ophthalmopathy patients, who also had a Clinical Activity Score of at least 3 and a NOSPECS grade of at least 4. PBMCs were collected from an approximately 9 ml volume of fresh peripheral blood. Trimming left V 6 bases short and J 5 bases short, with 14 bases between. This CDR3 spans 13 amino acids. This clonotype was counted many times. The antigen remains unidentified.

Sequences were obtained from blood. The chain employs TRBV12-3 or TRBV12-4 and TRBJ2-7, with D possibly called TRBD1 or TRBD2 (5 bases each). The clonotype comes from a woman in her twenties or thirties with Graves' ophthalmopathy. The CDR3 here is CASRFEGSNEQYF. CDR3 nucleotides: TGTGCCAGCAGGTTCGAGGGGAGTAACGAGCAGTACTTC.